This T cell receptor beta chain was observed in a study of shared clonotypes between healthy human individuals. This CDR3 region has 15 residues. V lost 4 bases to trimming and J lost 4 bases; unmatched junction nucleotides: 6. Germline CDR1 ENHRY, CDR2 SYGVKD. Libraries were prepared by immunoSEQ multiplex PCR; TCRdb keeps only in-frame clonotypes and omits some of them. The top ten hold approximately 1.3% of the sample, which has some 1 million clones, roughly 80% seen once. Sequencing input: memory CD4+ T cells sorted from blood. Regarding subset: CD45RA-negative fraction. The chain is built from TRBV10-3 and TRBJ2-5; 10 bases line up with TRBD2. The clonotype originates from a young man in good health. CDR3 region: CAISGAASGGETQYF. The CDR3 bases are TGTGCCATCAGTGGTGCGGCTAGCGGGGGAGAGACCCAGTACTTC.